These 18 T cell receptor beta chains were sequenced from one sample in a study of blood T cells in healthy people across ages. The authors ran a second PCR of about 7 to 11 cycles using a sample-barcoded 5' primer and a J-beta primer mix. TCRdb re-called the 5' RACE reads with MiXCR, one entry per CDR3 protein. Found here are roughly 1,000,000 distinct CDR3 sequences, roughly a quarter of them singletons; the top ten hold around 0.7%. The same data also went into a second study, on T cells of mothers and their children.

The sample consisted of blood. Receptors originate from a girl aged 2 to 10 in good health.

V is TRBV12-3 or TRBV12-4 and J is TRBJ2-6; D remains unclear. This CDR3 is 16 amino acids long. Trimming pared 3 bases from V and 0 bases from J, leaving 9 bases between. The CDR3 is CASSLAMFSGANVLTF. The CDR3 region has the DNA TGTGCCAGCAGTTTGGCGATGTTCTCTGGGGCCAACGTCCTGACTTTC.

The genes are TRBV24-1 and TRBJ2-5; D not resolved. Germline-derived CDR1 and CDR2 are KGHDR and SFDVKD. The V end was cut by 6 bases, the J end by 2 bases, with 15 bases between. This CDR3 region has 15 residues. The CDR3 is CATSPNEALQETQYF. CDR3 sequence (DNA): TGTGCCACCAGTCCCAATGAGGCCCTACAAGAGACCCAGTACTTC.

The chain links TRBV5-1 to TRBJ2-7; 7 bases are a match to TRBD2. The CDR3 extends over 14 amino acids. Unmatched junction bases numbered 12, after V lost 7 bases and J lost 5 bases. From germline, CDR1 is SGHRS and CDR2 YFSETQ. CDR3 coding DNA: TGCGCCAGCGCCGACCAAGCGGGATCAAACGAGCAGTACTTC. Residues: CASADQAGSNEQYF.

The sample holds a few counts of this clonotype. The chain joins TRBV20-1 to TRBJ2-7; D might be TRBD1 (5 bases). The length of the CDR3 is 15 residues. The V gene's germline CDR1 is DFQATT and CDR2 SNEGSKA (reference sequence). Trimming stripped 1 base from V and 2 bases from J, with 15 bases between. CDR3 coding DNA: TGCAGTGCTAGAGCACCTTCGACAGCAACCTACGAGCAGTACTTC. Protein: CSARAPSTATYEQYF.

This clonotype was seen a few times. The CDR3 bases are TGTGCCAGTCGACCGGGTCGGAGGATCAACGAGCAGTACTTC. Translation: CASRPGRRINEQYF. The chain has TRBV12-3 or TRBV12-4 and TRBJ2-5; D might be TRBD2 (5 bases). The assigned J gene may be wrong: the sequence end matches TRBJ2-7 better. CDR3 length equals 14 residues.

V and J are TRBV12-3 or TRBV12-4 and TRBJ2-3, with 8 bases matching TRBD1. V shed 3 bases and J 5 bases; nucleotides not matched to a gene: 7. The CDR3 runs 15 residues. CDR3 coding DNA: TGTGCCAGCAGTTTTTTCCAGGGGGCCCTAGATACGCAGTATTTT. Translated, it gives CASSFFQGALDTQYF.

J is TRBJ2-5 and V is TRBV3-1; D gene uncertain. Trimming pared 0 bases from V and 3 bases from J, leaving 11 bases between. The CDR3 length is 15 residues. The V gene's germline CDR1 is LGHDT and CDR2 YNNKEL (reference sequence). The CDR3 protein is CASSQEVPGKETQYF. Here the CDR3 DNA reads TGTGCCAGCAGCCAAGAGGTTCCAGGAAAAGAGACCCAGTACTTC.

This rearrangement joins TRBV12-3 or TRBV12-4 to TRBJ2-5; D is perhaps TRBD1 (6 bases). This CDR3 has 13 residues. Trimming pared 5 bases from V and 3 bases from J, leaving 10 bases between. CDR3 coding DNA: TGTGCCAGCAGTAAGGACAGCAAAGAGACCCAGTACTTC. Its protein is CASSKDSKETQYF.

CDR3 nucleotides: TGTGCCATCAGTGAGTCCACCCCTAAAGACCGAGGAACAGATACGCAGTATTTT. It codes for CAISESTPKDRGTDTQYF. This chain links TRBV10-3 with TRBJ2-3; D unresolved. Trimming stripped 0 bases from V and 3 bases from J, with 19 bases between. Germline V CDR1 and CDR2: ENHRY, SYGVKD. This CDR3 contains 18 residues.

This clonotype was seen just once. The CDR3 spells CSVEDLGPSGKAGEQFF. The CDR3, as DNA: TGCAGCGTTGAAGATCTTGGGCCTAGCGGGAAAGCGGGTGAGCAGTTCTTC. The chain carries TRBV29-1 and TRBJ2-1, with 9 positions matching TRBD2. Germline values: CDR1 SQVTM, CDR2 ANQGSEA. The CDR3 totals 17 residues. With 0 bases clipped from V and 9 bases from J, the junction kept 15 bases outside the gene matches.

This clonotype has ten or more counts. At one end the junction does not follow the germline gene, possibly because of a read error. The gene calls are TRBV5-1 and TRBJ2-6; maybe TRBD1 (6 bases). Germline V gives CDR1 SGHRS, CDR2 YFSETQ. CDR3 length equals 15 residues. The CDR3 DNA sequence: TGTGCCAGCAGTTTAGCAGGGGCTGGGGCCAACGTCCTGACTTTC. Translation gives CASSLAGAGANVLTF.

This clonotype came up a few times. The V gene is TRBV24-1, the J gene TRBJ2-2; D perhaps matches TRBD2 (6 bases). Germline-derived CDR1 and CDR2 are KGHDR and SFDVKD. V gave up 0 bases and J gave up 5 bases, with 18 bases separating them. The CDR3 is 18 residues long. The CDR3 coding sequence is TGTGCCACCAGTGATTTGTATATCCCGGGGGTTCGAACCGGGGAGCTGTTTTTT. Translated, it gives CATSDLYIPGVRTGELFF.

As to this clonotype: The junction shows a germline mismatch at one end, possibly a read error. This CDR3 reads CSVTLAKNIQHF. The CDR3 nucleotides are TGCAGCGTTACCCTAGCCAAAAACATTCAGCACTTC. This rearrangement joins TRBV29-1 to TRBJ2-4, with TRBD2 as a possible D gene (5 bases). Per germline, CDR1 SQVTM and CDR2 ANQGSEA. The CDR3 runs to 12 residues.

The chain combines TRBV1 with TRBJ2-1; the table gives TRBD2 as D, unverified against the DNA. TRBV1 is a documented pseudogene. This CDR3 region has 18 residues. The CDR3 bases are TGCACCAGCAGCCAAGATCGGACTAGCGGGAGGATGGGGGCTGAGCAGTTCTTC. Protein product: CTSSQDRTSGRMGAEQFF.

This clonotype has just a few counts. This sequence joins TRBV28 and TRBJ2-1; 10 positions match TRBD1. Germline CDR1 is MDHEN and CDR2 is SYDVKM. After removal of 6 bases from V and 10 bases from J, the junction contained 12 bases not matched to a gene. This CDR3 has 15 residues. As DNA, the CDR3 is TGTGCCAGCAGCCCAACGGGACAGGGGATAAGGGAGCAGTTCTTC. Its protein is CASSPTGQGIREQFF.

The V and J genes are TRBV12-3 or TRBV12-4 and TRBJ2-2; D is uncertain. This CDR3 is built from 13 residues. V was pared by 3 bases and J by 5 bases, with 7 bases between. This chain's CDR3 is CASSFTVTGELFF. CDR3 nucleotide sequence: TGTGCCAGCAGTTTCACGGTGACCGGGGAGCTGTTTTTT.

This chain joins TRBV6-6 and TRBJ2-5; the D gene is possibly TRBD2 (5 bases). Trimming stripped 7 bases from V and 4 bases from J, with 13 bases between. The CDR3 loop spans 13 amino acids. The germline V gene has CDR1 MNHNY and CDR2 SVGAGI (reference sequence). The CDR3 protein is CASKNGIVETQYF. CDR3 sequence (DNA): TGTGCCAGCAAAAACGGGATCGTAGAGACCCAGTACTTC.

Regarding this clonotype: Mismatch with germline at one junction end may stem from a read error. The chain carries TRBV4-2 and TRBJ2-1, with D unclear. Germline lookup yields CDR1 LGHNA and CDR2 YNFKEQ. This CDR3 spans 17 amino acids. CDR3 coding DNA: TGTGCCAGCAGCCAAGAAGCGCTGACACTATCCTACAGTGAGCAGTTCTTC. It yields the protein CASSQEALTLSYSEQFF.